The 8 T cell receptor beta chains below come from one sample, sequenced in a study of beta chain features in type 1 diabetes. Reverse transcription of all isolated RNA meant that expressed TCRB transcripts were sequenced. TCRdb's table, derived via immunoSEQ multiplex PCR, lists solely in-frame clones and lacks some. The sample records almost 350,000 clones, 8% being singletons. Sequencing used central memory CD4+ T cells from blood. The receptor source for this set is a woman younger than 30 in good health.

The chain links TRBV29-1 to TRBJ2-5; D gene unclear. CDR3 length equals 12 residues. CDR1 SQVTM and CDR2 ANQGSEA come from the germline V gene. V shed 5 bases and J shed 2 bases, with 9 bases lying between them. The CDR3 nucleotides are TGCAGCGTTTCGAGCCTACAAGAGACCCAGTACTTC. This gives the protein CSVSSLQETQYF. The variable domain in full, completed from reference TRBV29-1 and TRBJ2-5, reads SAVISQKPSRDICQRGTSLTIQCQVDSQVTMMFWYRQQPGQSLTLIATANQGSEATYESGFVIDKFPISRPNLTFSTLTVSNMSPEDSSIYLCSVSSLQETQYFGPGTRLLVL.

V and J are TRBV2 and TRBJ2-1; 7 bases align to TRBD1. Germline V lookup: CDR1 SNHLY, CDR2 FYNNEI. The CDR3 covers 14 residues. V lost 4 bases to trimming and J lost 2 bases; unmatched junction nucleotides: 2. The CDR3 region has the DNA TGTGCCAGCAGTGGGCAGGGGGCCTACAATGAGCAGTTCTTC. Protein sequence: CASSGQGAYNEQFF.

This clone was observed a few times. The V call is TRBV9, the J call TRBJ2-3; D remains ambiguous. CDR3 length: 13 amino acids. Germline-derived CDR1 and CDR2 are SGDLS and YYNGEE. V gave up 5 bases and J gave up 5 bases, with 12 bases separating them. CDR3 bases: TGTGCCAGCAGTCGGGCGTGGGTAGATACGCAGTATTTT. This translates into CASSRAWVDTQYF.

CDR3 DNA sequence: TGCGCCAGCAGCCAAGGAGTTCACACAGAAGCTAACTATGGCTACACCTTC. The encoded protein is CASSQGVHTEANYGYTF. The chain joins TRBV4-3 to TRBJ1-2, with no clear D. The CDR3 totals 17 residues. With 1 base removed from V and 0 bases from J, the gap between germline ends came to 15 bases. The V gene's germline CDR1 is LGHNA and CDR2 YSLEER.

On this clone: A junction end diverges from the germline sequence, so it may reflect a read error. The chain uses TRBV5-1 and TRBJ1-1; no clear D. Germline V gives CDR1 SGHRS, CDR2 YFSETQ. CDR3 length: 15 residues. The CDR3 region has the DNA TGCGCCAGCAGCTTGGTCCCGGGAGGGAACTCTGAAGCTTTCTTT. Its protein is CASSLVPGGNSEAFF. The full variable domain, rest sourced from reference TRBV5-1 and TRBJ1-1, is KAGVTQTPRYLIKTRGQQVTLSCSPISGHRSVSWYQQTPGQGLQFLFEYFSETQRNKGNFPGRFSGRQFSNSRSEMNVSTLELGDSALYLCASSLVPGGNSEAFFGQGTRLTVV.

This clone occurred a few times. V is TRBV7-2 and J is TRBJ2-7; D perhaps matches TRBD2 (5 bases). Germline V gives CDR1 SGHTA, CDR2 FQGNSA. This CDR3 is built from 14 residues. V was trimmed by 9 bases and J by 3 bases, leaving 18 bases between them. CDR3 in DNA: TGTGCCAGTAGGAGGACCTTCGGAGACTACGAGCAGTACTTC. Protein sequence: CASRRTFGDYEQYF.

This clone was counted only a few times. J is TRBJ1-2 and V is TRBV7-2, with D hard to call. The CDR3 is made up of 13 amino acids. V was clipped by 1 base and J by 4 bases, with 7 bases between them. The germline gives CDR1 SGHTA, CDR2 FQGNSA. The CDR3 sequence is CASSLDRFYGYTF. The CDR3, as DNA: TGTGCCAGCAGCTTAGATCGGTTCTATGGCTACACCTTC.

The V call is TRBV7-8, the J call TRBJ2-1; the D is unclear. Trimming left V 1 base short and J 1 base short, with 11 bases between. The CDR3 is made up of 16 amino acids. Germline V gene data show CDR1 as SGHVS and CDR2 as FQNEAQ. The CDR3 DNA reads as TGTGCCAGCAGCTTAGGGAGCGTGGGGTCCTACAATGAGCAGTTCTTC. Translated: CASSLGSVGSYNEQFF.